Shown below are 15 T cell receptor beta chains from a single sample sequenced in a study of identifying expanded T cells in peripheral blood. Profiling relied on immunoSEQ multiplex PCR, and the TCRdb table lists in-frame clones only, not all of them. The sample has around 85,000 clones; 88% are singletons. The sample taken for sequencing was blood. All receptors derive from a person between 18 and 70 years old in good health.

This clone has only one observation. The CDR3 loop reads CASSTQGVPYEQYF. The CDR3 DNA follows: TGTGCCAGCAGCACACAGGGGGTGCCCTACGAGCAGTACTTC. The genes are TRBV9 and TRBJ2-7; 8 bases line up with TRBD1. The V gene end was trimmed by 4 bases and the J gene end by 2 bases; junction bases not matched to a gene: 5. Germline V lookup: CDR1 SGDLS, CDR2 YYNGEE. The CDR3 extends over 14 amino acids. The variable domain in full, completed from reference TRBV9 and TRBJ2-7, reads DSGVTQTPKHLITATGQRVTLRCSPRSGDLSVYWYQQSLDQGLQFLIQYYNGEERAKGNILERFSAQQFPDLHSELNLSSLELGDSALYFCASSTQGVPYEQYFGPGTRLTVT.

The chain uses TRBV7-8 and TRBJ1-5, with a tentative D call TRBD1 (6 bases). CDR3 size: 15 residues. From germline, CDR1 is SGHVS and CDR2 FQNEAQ. The germline V and J ends were trimmed by 2 bases and 1 base, with 9 bases remaining between them. This chain's CDR3 is CASSLSGTSNQPQHF. CDR3 DNA sequence: TGTGCCAGCAGCTTATCGGGGACAAGCAATCAGCCCCAGCATTTT.

The chain links TRBV10-3 to TRBJ2-1; tentatively, D is TRBD1 or TRBD2 (5 bases each). V was pared by 7 bases and J by 6 bases, with 19 bases between. Germline loops: CDR1 ENHRY, CDR2 SYGVKD. The CDR3 contains 15 residues. CDR3 in amino acids: CAITGMGRGGNEQFF. For the CDR3, the DNA is TGTGCCATCACTGGAATGGGACGGGGCGGCAATGAGCAGTTCTTC.

V gene TRBV7-9 combines with J gene TRBJ1-6; D is uncertain. Per the germline V gene, CDR1 is SEHNR and CDR2 is FQNEAQ (reference sequence). The V end lost 2 bases, the J end lost 12 bases, and 11 bases lay between the germline ends. The CDR3 is 13 amino acids. CDR3 in DNA: TGTGCCAGCAGCTTATTCGCGCGAGAACCCCTCCACTTT. Translation: CASSLFAREPLHF.

V is TRBV18 and J is TRBJ1-3, with D unclear. The V end lost 3 bases, the J end lost 2 bases, and 17 bases lay between the germline ends. CDR1 and CDR2 from the germline V gene are KGHSH and LQKENI. CDR3 length: 17 residues. The chain's CDR3 is CASSPPGGSLAGNTIYF. In DNA, the CDR3 is TGTGCCAGCTCACCTCCGGGAGGGAGTCTAGCTGGAAACACCATATATTTT.

V usage is TRBV7-2 and J usage is TRBJ1-5; D is unclear. Trimming pared 3 bases from V and 4 bases from J, leaving 13 bases between. There are 15 residues in the CDR3. Looked up from germline, CDR1 is SGHTA and CDR2 is FQGNSA. Written as DNA, the CDR3 is TGTGCCAGCAGCTTGGTTGGGCAGCTAAATCAGCCCCAGCATTTT. Its protein is CASSLVGQLNQPQHF.

This chain connects TRBV28 to TRBJ1-6, with D hard to call. Trimming left V 2 bases short and J 5 bases short, with 10 bases between. The CDR3 is made up of 15 amino acids. The germline CDR1 and CDR2 sequences are MDHEN and SYDVKM. CDR3 amino acids: CASSLEGIDNSPLHF. Here the CDR3 DNA reads TGTGCCAGCAGTTTAGAGGGAATTGATAATTCACCCCTCCACTTT.

A few counts support this clone. This sequence joins TRBV27 and TRBJ1-5; D perhaps matches TRBD1 (5 bases). The CDR3 extends over 12 amino acids. Germline V CDR1 and CDR2: MNHEY, SMNVEV (reference sequence). The V and J ends lost 5 bases and 9 bases respectively, with 11 bases between them. The CDR3 DNA reads TGTGCCAGCAGTGGCCCTGGGGGGCCCCAGCATTTT. It specifies CASSGPGGPQHF.

This clone has only one observation. The chain uses TRBV2 and TRBJ2-3; D might be TRBD2 (5 bases). Germline V gene data show CDR1 as SNHLY and CDR2 as FYNNEI. The CDR3 is 13 residues long. Between the trimmed V and J ends, which lost 2 bases and 6 bases, there was a span of 9 bases. The CDR3 is CASSEWTSDTQYF. CDR3 nucleotides: TGTGCCAGCAGTGAATGGACTTCGGATACGCAGTATTTT.

The J gene is TRBJ1-1, the V gene TRBV5-1; D call uncertain. V dropped 3 bases and J dropped 1 base, with 13 bases sitting between them. Looked up from germline, CDR1 is SGHRS and CDR2 is YFSETQ. The CDR3 is 15 residues long. In DNA form, the CDR3 reads TGCGCCAGCAGCTCGCTCGGGCTGGGGAACACTGAAGCTTTCTTT. Amino acid sequence: CASSSLGLGNTEAFF.

This rearrangement joins TRBV6-5 to TRBJ1-2, with D possibly being TRBD1 (5 bases). The CDR3 extends over 15 amino acids. In germline, CDR1 is MNHEY, CDR2 SVGAGI. Trimming shortened V by 6 bases and J by 1 base, and 15 bases separated the two germline ends. CDR3 residues: CASRSGTGYNYGYTF. The DNA of the CDR3 is TGTGCCAGCAGGTCCGGGACGGGGTATAACTATGGCTACACCTTC.

The V call is TRBV10-3, the J call TRBJ1-3; no reliable D call. This CDR3 comprises 15 residues. Germline V gene lookup returns CDR1 ENHRY and CDR2 SYGVKD. Trimming removed 0 bases from V and 0 bases from J, with 6 bases in between. The CDR3 spells CAISESGSSGNTIYF. The CDR3 DNA follows: TGTGCCATCAGTGAGTCTGGGAGCTCTGGAAACACCATATATTTT.

This chain connects TRBV6-5 to TRBJ1-4; D is unclear. The length of the CDR3 is 13 residues. Germline CDR1 reads MNHEY; CDR2 reads SVGAGI. Trimming shortened V by 8 bases and J by 8 bases, and 15 bases separated the two germline ends. The CDR3 DNA follows: TGTGCCAGCGGCGTCTCTGTTAAAGAAAAACTGTTTTTT. It encodes CASGVSVKEKLFF.

This chain uses TRBV19 with TRBJ1-1; D is uncertain. Germline values: CDR1 LNHDA, CDR2 SQIVND (reference sequence). This CDR3 is 15 amino acids long. The V and J ends lost 1 base and 4 bases respectively, with 13 bases between them. CDR3 nucleotide sequence: TGTGCCAGTAGTATAGTTGGCTCAGCGGGCACTGAAGCTTTCTTT. This sequence encodes CASSIVGSAGTEAFF.

This chain links TRBV4-2 with TRBJ1-5; D unclear. The CDR3 loop spans 17 amino acids. Trimming stripped 4 bases from V and 1 base from J, with 17 bases between. Germline V gene lookup returns CDR1 LGHNA and CDR2 YNFKEQ. DNA of the CDR3: TGTGCCAGCAGCCTAGAACCCCCCCGGGAGAGCAATCAGCCCCAGCATTTT. Translated, it gives CASSLEPPRESNQPQHF.